A selection of T cell receptor beta chains follows, all from one sample in a study of response to subunit inactivated influenza vaccine. TCRdb used MiXCR to reprocess the RT-PCR reads, holding one entry per CDR3 protein. The sample lists roughly 670,000 distinct CDR3 sequences; less than 15% were seen once. Here the sequenced sample was PBMCs from blood, taken around 14 days before vaccination. The receptors stem from a man aged 45 to 65 who received an inactivated influenza vaccine. CDR3s include the opening cysteine and the closing phenylalanine or tryptophan.

V	J	CDR3
TRBV20-1	TRBJ2-3	CSAMQGFNTDTQYF
TRBV12-3/TRBV12-4	TRBJ2-3	CASSPGLSQYF
TRBV6-1	TRBJ2-7	CASSVRDSTYEQYF
TRBV28	TRBJ2-1	CASSFVAGRSSYNEQFF
TRBV18	TRBJ1-1	CASSPGQLMNTEAFF
TRBV9	TRBJ2-3	CASSQWGGTSGKFDTQYF
TRBV29-1	TRBJ1-2	CSFYPKGPGGYTF
TRBV27	TRBJ2-1	CASSPTGRSYNEQFF
TRBV12-3/TRBV12-4	TRBJ2-5	CASTPSRRGETQYF
TRBV20-1	TRBJ1-2	CSARGGLHF
TRBV4-2	TRBJ2-3	CASSQDPRTSGTDTQYF
TRBV11-2	TRBJ2-2	CASSFTSGRAAELFF
TRBV2	TRBJ1-6	CASSEQGGPLHF
TRBV29-1	TRBJ2-1	CSVEDTSGFSYNEQFF
TRBV7-2	TRBJ2-2	CASSLGRGPNTGELFF
TRBV12-3/TRBV12-4	TRBJ1-6	CASSFQGAVSPLHF
TRBV29-1	TRBJ1-4	CSGVESEKLFF
TRBV5-6	TRBJ2-3	CASSRTSGRLSDTQYF
TRBV5-1	TRBJ2-5	CASRGGRQQTQETQYF
TRBV19	TRBJ2-1	CASSIAASGYNEQFF
TRBV5-1	TRBJ2-1	CASSLIHNEQFF
TRBV20-1	TRBJ2-2	CSGRTSGTTGELFF
TRBV28	TRBJ1-5	CASSLWGEGRQPQHF
TRBV4-2	TRBJ1-5	CASSQVPNQPQHF
TRBV10-3	TRBJ2-1	CAISVSSGSAGNEQFF
TRBV28	TRBJ2-6	CASSGGGYSGANVLTF
TRBV20-1	TRBJ2-5	CSGFWAGGQETQYF
TRBV4-1	TRBJ2-2	CASSQDQRGGTGELFF
TRBV2	TRBJ2-5	CASKEDRALETQYF
TRBV29-1	TRBJ1-2	CSVGQYEGYGYTF
TRBV20-1	TRBJ2-1	CSAREARGNNEQFF
TRBV4-1	TRBJ2-2	CASSQDAPGGGNTGELFF